Shown below are 24 T cell receptor beta chains from a single sample sequenced in a study of T cell responses to AZD1222 COVID-19 vaccine. Using immunoSEQ multiplex PCR, the repertoire was profiled, and TCRdb retains in-frame clones only, with some absent. The data hold around 200,000 clones, with roughly 91% observed a single time. Specimen: peripheral blood, collected 28 days after the second AZD1222 dose. Receptors were obtained from an adult who received the AZD1222 COVID-19 vaccine.

The V call is TRBV10-3, the J call TRBJ2-7; D might be TRBD1 or TRBD2, each matching 5 bases. Trimming removed 0 bases from V and 5 bases from J, with 8 bases in between. The CDR3 covers 13 residues. Germline loops: CDR1 ENHRY, CDR2 SYGVKD. The CDR3 here is CAISESTGHEQYF. CDR3 sequence (DNA): TGTGCCATCAGTGAGTCCACGGGACACGAGCAGTACTTC.

V usage is TRBV6-2 or TRBV6-3 and J usage is TRBJ2-7; tentative D call: TRBD2 (5 bases). Trimming stripped 6 bases from V and 2 bases from J, with 11 bases between. The germline gives CDR1 MNHEY, CDR2 SVGEGT. This CDR3 has 13 amino acids. The DNA for the CDR3 is TGTGCCAGCAGCCCCTACGGGACCTACGAGCAGTACTTC. It is translated as CASSPYGTYEQYF.

The rearrangement joins TRBV19 to TRBJ1-1; D gene uncertain. The V end lost 5 bases, the J end lost 6 bases, and 10 bases lay between the germline ends. The CDR3 spans 12 residues. CDR1 LNHDA and CDR2 SQIVND come from the germline V gene (reference sequence). The CDR3 DNA reads TGTGCCAGTAGTCCCCGCATGGCTGAAGCTTTCTTT. Amino acids: CASSPRMAEAFF.

A single count supports this clone. V usage is TRBV14 and J usage is TRBJ2-3; TRBD2 aligns across 10 bases. CDR3 length: 18 amino acids. Germline V CDR1 and CDR2: SGHDN, FVKESK. The V gene end was trimmed by 2 bases and the J gene end by 0 bases; junction bases not matched to a gene: 8. The DNA for the CDR3 is TGTGCCAGCAGCCAACCCCCGGGACTAGCGTCTAGCACAGATACGCAGTATTTT. This sequence encodes CASSQPPGLASSTDTQYF.

The chain uses TRBV29-1 and TRBJ2-1; 9 positions agree with TRBD1. The CDR3 is 15 amino acids. V dropped 5 bases and J dropped 2; count of bases not matched to a gene: 7. Per the germline V gene, CDR1 is SQVTM and CDR2 is ANQGSEA. The CDR3 is CSVSLTGGTYNEQFF. The CDR3 DNA sequence: TGCAGCGTTTCTTTGACAGGGGGGACCTACAATGAGCAGTTCTTC.

J is TRBJ2-2 and V is TRBV5-1; the D gene is possibly TRBD1 (6 bases). Trimming shortened V by 1 base and J by 0 bases, and 7 bases separated the two germline ends. This CDR3 is 15 amino acids long. The germline CDR1 and CDR2 sequences are SGHRS and YFSETQ. The CDR3 sequence: CASSLTGPNTGELFF. CDR3 DNA sequence: TGCGCCAGCAGCTTGACAGGGCCGAACACCGGGGAGCTGTTTTTT.

Here the CDR3 reads CASSPGGGAGAYEQYF. The DNA of the CDR3 is TGTGCCAGCAGCCCGGGCGGGGGAGCAGGGGCCTACGAGCAGTACTTC. This chain connects TRBV5-4 to TRBJ2-7; D perhaps matches TRBD2 (7 bases). V dropped 4 bases and J dropped 2 bases, with 19 bases sitting between them. This CDR3 region has 16 residues. CDR1 SGHNT and CDR2 YYREEE come from the germline V gene (reference sequence).

V and J are TRBV12-3 or TRBV12-4 and TRBJ1-2; D not resolved. V was cut by 4 bases and J by 4 bases, with 10 bases left in between. The CDR3 sequence is 13 residues long. CDR3 region: CASSWNDPYGYTF. CDR3 nucleotide sequence: TGTGCCAGCAGTTGGAACGACCCCTATGGCTACACCTTC.

The chain is built from TRBV20-1 and TRBJ1-1; D is unclear. Germline V lookup: CDR1 DFQATT, CDR2 SNEGSKA (reference sequence). The V end was cut by 2 bases, the J end by 9 bases, with 7 bases between. The CDR3 runs 10 residues. CDR3: CSARSGKAFF. The CDR3 region has the DNA TGCAGTGCTAGATCCGGGAAAGCTTTCTTT.

This chain links TRBV12-3 or TRBV12-4 with TRBJ2-1; TRBD2 aligns across 7 bases. Losses at the gene ends were 5 bases for V and 6 bases for J; bases not matched to a gene: 4. This CDR3 region has 13 residues. CDR3 bases: TGTGCCAGCAGTAGCGGGGTAGGCAATGAGCAGTTCTTC. Amino acids: CASSSGVGNEQFF.

The J gene is TRBJ2-7, the V gene TRBV10-3, with 13 bases identical to TRBD2. The CDR3 totals 13 residues. Germline CDR1 and CDR2: ENHRY and SYGVKD. The ends lost 9 bases at V and 6 bases at J; junction bases unmatched: 5. The CDR3 DNA sequence: TGTGCCATTACGGGACTAGCGGGATCCGAGCAGTACTTC. Translated, it gives CAITGLAGSEQYF.

This clone turned up a few times. The chain joins TRBV6-5 to TRBJ2-7; perhaps TRBD1 as D (6 bases). The CDR3 loop spans 15 amino acids. The V gene's germline CDR1 is MNHEY and CDR2 SVGAGI. V lost 4 bases to trimming and J lost 3 bases, with 16 bases between them. The CDR3 is CASSSRQDPIYEQYF. The CDR3 DNA follows: TGTGCCAGCAGTTCCCGACAGGACCCTATCTACGAGCAGTACTTC.

The chain carries TRBV11-2 and TRBJ1-2; the D is unclear. CDR1 is SGHAT, CDR2 FQNNGV, per germline. This CDR3 has 13 residues. Trimming shortened V by 1 base and J by 4 bases, and 7 bases separated the two germline ends. This CDR3 is CASSLGHTYGYTF. CDR3 in DNA: TGTGCCAGCAGCTTAGGACACACCTATGGCTACACCTTC.

The V and J genes are TRBV11-1 and TRBJ2-1; a weak D match, TRBD2 (6 bases). The germline V and J ends were trimmed by 3 bases and 10 bases, with 13 bases remaining between them. Germline V lookup: CDR1 SGHAT, CDR2 FQDESV (reference sequence). This CDR3 has 13 amino acids. CDR3 nucleotide sequence: TGTGCCAGCAGCTTCACGGGAGACTTCGAGCAGTTCTTC. Residues: CASSFTGDFEQFF.

The chain is built from TRBV11-2 and TRBJ2-7; 8 bases are a match to TRBD2. Per the germline V gene, CDR1 is SGHAT and CDR2 is FQNNGV. V was clipped by 5 bases and J by 3 bases; unmatched bases: 9. The CDR3 runs to 15 residues. CDR3 in amino acids: CASSLSLAGVYEQYF. The CDR3 DNA reads TGTGCCAGCAGCCTATCTCTAGCGGGCGTCTACGAGCAGTACTTC.

The chain uses TRBV7-2 and TRBJ2-3; 8 nucleotides match TRBD1. The junction had 4 bases not matched to a gene; V was cut back by 5 bases and J by 6 bases. This CDR3 contains 13 residues. The V gene's germline CDR1 is SGHTA and CDR2 FQGNSA. Here the CDR3 DNA reads TGTGCCAGCAGCGGACAGGGTGCGGATACGCAGTATTTT. Translating it yields CASSGQGADTQYF.

V gene TRBV6-5 combines with J gene TRBJ1-1, with D maybe TRBD1 (6 bases). Germline values: CDR1 MNHEY, CDR2 SVGAGI. The CDR3 length is 11 residues. Trimming pared 5 bases from V and 5 bases from J, leaving 6 bases between. The CDR3 region is CASSQGTEAFF. The CDR3 DNA follows: TGTGCCAGCAGTCAGGGGACTGAAGCTTTCTTT.

The genes are TRBV19 and TRBJ1-1; TRBD1 aligns across 8 bases. The CDR3 is 14 residues long. Germline V lookup: CDR1 LNHDA, CDR2 SQIVND (reference sequence). With 3 bases clipped from V and 8 bases from J, the junction kept 8 bases outside the gene matches. For the CDR3, the DNA is TGTGCCAGTAGTATCATTTCAGGGGGCTGGGAAGCTTTCTTT. Amino acid sequence: CASSIISGGWEAFF.

The chain joins TRBV30 to TRBJ2-1; tentatively, D is TRBD1 (6 bases). Between the trimmed V and J ends, which lost 0 bases and 5 bases, there was a span of 20 bases. The CDR3 is made up of 17 amino acids. Germline CDR1 GTSNPN, CDR2 SVGIG (reference sequence). The CDR3 sequence: CAWSVTRDNLVDNEQFF. CDR3 nucleotide sequence: TGTGCCTGGAGTGTAACTAGGGACAACCTGGTTGACAATGAGCAGTTCTTC.

The chain combines TRBV4-1 with TRBJ1-5; tentatively, D is TRBD1 (5 bases). With 0 bases removed from V and 4 bases from J, the gap between germline ends came to 22 bases. The CDR3 extends over 19 amino acids. The germline V gene has CDR1 MGHRA and CDR2 YSYEKL. This CDR3 reads CASSQDQFQPGRTNQPQHF. The CDR3 bases are TGCGCCAGCAGCCAAGACCAATTTCAGCCGGGACGGACAAATCAGCCCCAGCATTTT.

J is TRBJ1-4 and V is TRBV30; 9 nucleotides align to TRBD1. CDR3 length: 13 amino acids. CDR1 GTSNPN and CDR2 SVGIG come from the germline V gene (reference sequence). V dropped 3 bases and J dropped 8; count of bases not matched to a gene: 4. CDR3 sequence (DNA): TGTGCCTGGAGACAGGGGGCAGGGGAAAAACTGTTTTTT. It specifies CAWRQGAGEKLFF.

The chain recombines TRBV4-1 with TRBJ2-3, with unresolved D. Trimming pared 3 bases from V and 10 bases from J, leaving 14 bases between. Germline V gene data show CDR1 as MGHRA and CDR2 as YSYEKL. The CDR3 runs to 13 residues. CDR3 nucleotide sequence: TGCGCCAGCAGCCACCCCACCTTAGCCCCGCAGTATTTT. Encoded protein: CASSHPTLAPQYF.

V usage is TRBV7-9 and J usage is TRBJ1-1; unclear D gene. Germline V gives CDR1 SEHNR, CDR2 FQNEAQ (reference sequence). The length of the CDR3 is 12 residues. V lost 4 bases to trimming and J lost 4 bases, with 7 bases between them. CDR3 nucleotides: TGTGCCAGCAGCTCTCTTCCCACTGAAGCTTTCTTT. It is translated as CASSSLPTEAFF.

V and J are TRBV9 and TRBJ2-1; D remains unclear. The CDR3 has 14 amino acids. The ends were cut back, 3 bases at V and 0 bases at J, with 7 bases in the middle. CDR1 SGDLS and CDR2 YYNGEE come from the germline V gene. The CDR3 reads CASSARSSYNEQFF. CDR3 nucleotide sequence: TGTGCCAGCAGCGCCAGAAGCTCCTACAATGAGCAGTTCTTC.